The source of this T cell receptor (beta chain) is a study of control samples from healthy donors and cancer patients. The CDR3 contains 17 residues. The V and J ends lost 6 bases and 0 bases, in that order; junction bases with no gene match: 10. Germline V lookup: CDR1 KGHSH, CDR2 LQKENI. Here immunoSEQ multiplex PCR was the method, and the copy in TCRdb shows in-frame clones only, minus some. The table lists more than 95,000 clones, roughly four fifths of them singletons. This chain uses TRBV18 with TRBJ2-2; 7 nucleotides agree with TRBD2. The sequenced sample was blood. The TCR comes from a woman between 50 and 59 years old in good health. The CDR3 loop is CASSLKLASANTGELFF. CDR3 bases: TGTGCCAGCTCCCTTAAACTAGCGTCCGCGAACACCGGGGAGCTGTTTTTT.